This is a list of T cell receptor beta chains from one sample in a study of T cell clones after liver transplantation. Assay used: immunoSEQ multiplex PCR; TCRdb lists only in-frame clones, some missing. The table has over 100,000 clones, approximately 85% seen once; the top ten hold around 0.94%. Sequences were derived from CD4+ T cells from blood, sampled before liver transplant. Receptor source: a human donor who received a liver transplant. The CDR3 runs from the conserved cysteine through the conserved F or W. The D gene is left open where the match is weak. Clone size is given for some rows only: seen once, a few or many times, or a class if the clone is expanded.

j_call clone_size d_call cdr3_length v_call cdr3_nt cdr3_aa
TRBJ2-7 NA TRBD1 14 TRBV18 TGTGCCAGCTCACCGACGACAGGGGGCAGGGAGCAGTACTTC CASSPTTGGREQYF
TRBJ1-5 NA NA 16 TRBV28 TGTGCCAGCAGTTTAGCCGTCTTAAAACCCGCTCAGCCCCAGCATTTT CASSLAVLKPAQPQHF
TRBJ2-1 NA NA 14 TRBV28 TGTGCCAGCAGCAGGGTGTTATCGTACAATGAGCAGTTCTTC CASSRVLSYNEQFF
TRBJ2-1 NA TRBD2 16 TRBV5-8 TGTGCCAGCAGCTTGGTCCTAGCGGGGGGTTACAATGAGCAGTTCTTC CASSLVLAGGYNEQFF
TRBJ1-2 NA TRBD1 15 TRBV5-1 TGCGCCAGCAGCTTGACGACAGGGAATAACTATGGCTACACCTTC CASSLTTGNNYGYTF
TRBJ2-7 NA NA 14 TRBV19 TGTGCCAGTAGTATCTTCCGGGGTTCCTACGAGCAGTACTTC CASSIFRGSYEQYF
TRBJ2-3 NA NA 14 TRBV11-1 TGTGCCAGCAGCTTAGCAGGGTACACAGATACGCAGTATTTT CASSLAGYTDTQYF
TRBJ1-4 NA NA 12 TRBV6-1 TGTGCCAGCTTACGCGCCGGTGAAAAACTGTTTTTT CASLRAGEKLFF
TRBJ2-1 NA NA 16 TRBV5-1 TGCGCCAGCAGCCCAATACTAGCAAATGGGGTCAATGAGCAGTTCTTC CASSPILANGVNEQFF
TRBJ2-1 NA TRBD2 14 TRBV7-8 TGTGCCAGCAGCCTAGCGGCTTCCTACAATGAGCAGTTCTTC CASSLAASYNEQFF
TRBJ2-5 NA TRBD2 12 TRBV10-2 TGCGCCAGCAGAGCGGGAGTAGAGACCCAGTACTTC CASRAGVETQYF
TRBJ2-6 NA NA 19 TRBV4-2 TGTGCCAGCAGCCGTGGGGTCGGGGCGACCGACTCTGGGGCCAACGTCCTGACTTTC CASSRGVGATDSGANVLTF
TRBJ2-5 NA NA 14 TRBV6-5 TGTGCCAGCAGCCCCTCCGGCGGTAAAGAGACCCAGTACTTC CASSPSGGKETQYF
TRBJ2-1 NA NA 13 TRBV18 TGTGCCAGCTCACCGAACCTCTACAATGAGCAGTTCTTC CASSPNLYNEQFF
TRBJ2-3 NA TRBD2 17 TRBV18 TGTGCCAGCTCACCGAGTCGTAGCGGGAGGATGGGAGATACGCAGTATTTT CASSPSRSGRMGDTQYF
TRBJ2-7 NA TRBD2 14 TRBV19 TGTGCCAGTAGTATAGGGGGGGGCTCCTACGAGCAGTACTTC CASSIGGGSYEQYF
TRBJ2-1 NA TRBD2 18 TRBV14 TGTGCCAGCAGCCAAGGAAGGAGCGGGGCCAGCTCCTACAATGAGCAGTTCTTC CASSQGRSGASSYNEQFF
TRBJ1-1 NA NA 15 TRBV5-1 TGCGCCAGCAGCTCCTCCCGGGCTGAGAACACTGAAGCTTTCTTT CASSSSRAENTEAFF
TRBJ1-1 NA TRBD1 17 TRBV6-1 TGTGCCAGCAGTGAAACCCCCGGGACAGGCGTGAACACTGAAGCTTTCTTT CASSETPGTGVNTEAFF
TRBJ2-5 NA TRBD2 16 TRBV6-5 TGTGCCAGCAGTTACTTTGCGGGAGCCGCCGGGGAGACCCAGTACTTC CASSYFAGAAGETQYF
TRBJ2-1 NA NA 13 TRBV2 TGTGCCAGCAGGCTAGGAGGGTTTAATGAGCAGTTCTTC CASRLGGFNEQFF
TRBJ2-3 NA TRBD1 16 TRBV7-3 TGTGCCAGCAGCTTAAGAGGGACAGGGGCCACAGATACGCAGTATTTT CASSLRGTGATDTQYF
TRBJ1-5 NA NA 14 TRBV27 TGTGCCAGCAGTTTAGGAGGGGGATATCAGCCCCAGCATTTT CASSLGGGYQPQHF
TRBJ2-6 NA NA 14 TRBV30 TGTGCCTGGAGTGTCCTACCTGGGGCCAACGTCCTGACTTTC CAWSVLPGANVLTF
TRBJ2-1 NA TRBD2 15 TRBV5-1 TGCGCCAGCAGCTGGGGGACTAGTGCCTACAATGAGCAGTTCTTC CASSWGTSAYNEQFF
TRBJ2-6 NA TRBD1 17 TRBV6-1 TGTGCCAGCAGTGAAGACGACAGGGGGCGTGGGGCCAACGTCCTGACTTTC CASSEDDRGRGANVLTF
TRBJ2-5 NA NA 12 TRBV10-1 TGCGCCAGCAGTGAGTCACGAGAGACCCAGTACTTC CASSESRETQYF
TRBJ2-7 few TRBD2 17 TRBV11-2 TGTGCCAGCAGCCCGAGGGGACTAGGGGCAATAAAAACCGAGCAGTACTTC CASSPRGLGAIKTEQYF
TRBJ2-1 NA NA 11 TRBV28 TGTGCCAGCAGTTTACCCAGGGAGCAGTTCTTC CASSLPREQFF
TRBJ2-2 NA TRBD1 18 TRBV7-3 TGTGCCAGCAGCCCCTCGAGGTCGAACAGGGGCAACACCGGGGAGCTGTTTTTT CASSPSRSNRGNTGELFF
TRBJ2-7 NA NA 14 TRBV15 TGTGCCACCAGCAGAGAGGGCGGGACCCTCGAGCAGTACTTC CATSREGGTLEQYF
TRBJ2-7 NA NA 13 TRBV7-2 TGTGCCAGCCGTGGCGGGGCGGCCTACGAGCAGTACTTC CASRGGAAYEQYF
TRBJ1-3 NA NA 12 TRBV5-1 TGCGCCAGCAGGGAACCCTCCGGGACCATATATTTT CASREPSGTIYF
TRBJ1-4 few NA 15 TRBV6-6 TGTGCCAGCAGTCCCTACACTCCAACTAATGAAAAACTGTTTTTT CASSPYTPTNEKLFF
TRBJ2-3 few NA 14 TRBV19 TGTGCCAGTAGTATTGGACCTTCGGGAGATACGCAGTATTTT CASSIGPSGDTQYF